These T cell receptor beta chains were read from a single sample in a study of T cell responses to AZD1222 COVID-19 vaccine. This table comes from immunoSEQ multiplex PCR, and its TCRdb copy is limited to in-frame clones, with some not included. The profile shows some 94,000 clones, roughly nine tenths of them singletons. The source material was peripheral blood, sampled 28 days after the second AZD1222 dose. These receptors were taken from an adult who received the AZD1222 COVID-19 vaccine. The conserved cysteine and the conserved F or W are not part of the CDR3 here.

J: TRBJ1-6
V: TRBV5-1
CDR3: ASSLAGQINSPLH

J: TRBJ1-3
V: TRBV14
CDR3: ASSPTGEPGNTIY

J: TRBJ2-5
V: TRBV6-5
CDR3: ASSFRPQETQY

J: TRBJ1-1
V: TRBV19
CDR3: ASSIPRGSTEAF

J: TRBJ1-2
V: TRBV11-2
CDR3: ASSFVVAEGYT

J: TRBJ2-5
V: TRBV10-1
CDR3: ASSDRYQETQY

J: TRBJ1-1
V: TRBV6-2/TRBV6-3
CDR3: ASSYRYTEAF

J: TRBJ1-2
V: TRBV2
CDR3: ASSEGRGPGGYT

J: TRBJ2-5
V: TRBV30
CDR3: AWKGIQETQY

J: TRBJ1-4
V: TRBV3-1/TRBV3-2
CDR3: ASSQGDPRSSINEKLF

J: TRBJ1-2
V: TRBV27
CDR3: ASSLLGQGLGNGYT

J: TRBJ2-3
V: TRBV19
CDR3: ASSIYGQTSTDTQY

J: TRBJ1-2
V: TRBV28
CDR3: ASNLIGTANYGYT

J: TRBJ2-2
V: TRBV5-6
CDR3: ASSLEERELF

J: TRBJ2-1
V: TRBV7-3
CDR3: ASSRSGLAGAYNEQF

J: TRBJ1-3
V: TRBV19
CDR3: ASEDRDSGNTIY

J: TRBJ1-1
V: TRBV7-6
CDR3: ASSVGGPTEAF

J: TRBJ2-2
V: TRBV7-9
CDR3: ASSNRDTGELF

J: TRBJ2-5
V: TRBV6-5
CDR3: ASRRGVETQY

J: TRBJ1-1
V: TRBV6-5
CDR3: ASTPGVGSAEAF

J: TRBJ1-1
V: TRBV7-9
CDR3: ASRSGVGAF

J: TRBJ1-5
V: TRBV19
CDR3: ASSILGSNQPQH

J: TRBJ2-1
V: TRBV7-9
CDR3: ASSLGTSGGAREQF

J: TRBJ2-2
V: TRBV5-1
CDR3: ASSLDGGSATGELF

J: TRBJ2-3
V: TRBV19
CDR3: ASSVGARNTQY

J: TRBJ2-3
V: TRBV10-2
CDR3: ASSEATRISTDTQY

J: TRBJ2-1
V: TRBV10-3
CDR3: AISELDGAEYNEQF

J: TRBJ2-7
V: TRBV5-1
CDR3: ASSLEPGQGTYEQY

J: TRBJ2-5
V: TRBV5-1
CDR3: ASSSGTGDQETQY

J: TRBJ2-2
V: TRBV29-1
CDR3: SVVPGSGELF

J: TRBJ2-4
V: TRBV28
CDR3: ASSIMGGDRKKNIQY

J: TRBJ2-7
V: TRBV5-1
CDR3: ASSFPVSYEQY

J: TRBJ1-5
V: TRBV7-9
CDR3: ASSAQLGDNQPQH

J: TRBJ2-1
V: TRBV12-3/TRBV12-4
CDR3: ASSPQYNEQF

J: TRBJ2-7
V: TRBV3-1/TRBV3-2
CDR3: ASNTQGIAYEQY

J: TRBJ2-7
V: TRBV5-1
CDR3: ASSLEGGSPREQY

J: TRBJ2-1
V: TRBV18
CDR3: ASSPRTGRNEQF

J: TRBJ2-3
V: TRBV27
CDR3: ASTHLYGTGTSGVFTDTQY

J: TRBJ1-4
V: TRBV7-8
CDR3: ASSRTGSNEKLF

J: TRBJ2-1
V: TRBV5-5
CDR3: ASSLASDPEQF

J: TRBJ1-1
V: TRBV5-1
CDR3: ASSMTAGNTEAF

J: TRBJ1-6
V: TRBV14
CDR3: ASNSGQKYNSPLH

J: TRBJ2-3
V: TRBV5-6
CDR3: ASSLTSPDTQY

J: TRBJ1-1
V: TRBV27
CDR3: ASTIVAGRGTEAF

J: TRBJ1-6
V: TRBV4-2
CDR3: ASSQGRTHNSPLH

J: TRBJ2-1
V: TRBV2
CDR3: ASSDSSGGLVIHNEQF

J: TRBJ1-1
V: TRBV29-1
CDR3: SVELRQGGTEAF

J: TRBJ2-7
V: TRBV5-4
CDR3: ASSQTSGATYEQY